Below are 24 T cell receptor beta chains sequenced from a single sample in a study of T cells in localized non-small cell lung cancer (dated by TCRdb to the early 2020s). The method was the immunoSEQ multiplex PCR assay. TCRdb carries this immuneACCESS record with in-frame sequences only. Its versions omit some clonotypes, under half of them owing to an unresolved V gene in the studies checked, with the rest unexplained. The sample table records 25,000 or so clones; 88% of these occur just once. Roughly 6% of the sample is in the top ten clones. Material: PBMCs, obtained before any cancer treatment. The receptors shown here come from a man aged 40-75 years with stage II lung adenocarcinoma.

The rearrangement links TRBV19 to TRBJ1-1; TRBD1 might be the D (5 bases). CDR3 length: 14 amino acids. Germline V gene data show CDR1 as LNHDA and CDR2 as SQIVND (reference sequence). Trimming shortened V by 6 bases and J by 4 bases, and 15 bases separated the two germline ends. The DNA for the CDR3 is TGTGCCAGTAGCAAGGGGTTATGGGGCACTGAAGCTTTCTTT. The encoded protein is CASSKGLWGTEAFF.

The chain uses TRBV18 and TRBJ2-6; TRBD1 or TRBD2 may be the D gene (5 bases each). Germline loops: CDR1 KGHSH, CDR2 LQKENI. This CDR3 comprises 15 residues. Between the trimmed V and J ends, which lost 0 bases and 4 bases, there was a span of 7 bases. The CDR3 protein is CASSPPGDGANVLTF. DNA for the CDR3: TGTGCCAGCTCACCACCGGGGGACGGGGCCAACGTCCTGACTTTC.

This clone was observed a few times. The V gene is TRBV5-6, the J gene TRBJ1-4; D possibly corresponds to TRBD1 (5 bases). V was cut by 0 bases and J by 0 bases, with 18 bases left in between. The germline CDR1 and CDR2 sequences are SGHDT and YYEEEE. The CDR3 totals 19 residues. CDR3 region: CASSLGAGTADPTNEKLFF. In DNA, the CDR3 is TGTGCCAGCAGCTTGGGAGCCGGGACCGCCGATCCAACTAATGAAAAACTGTTTTTT. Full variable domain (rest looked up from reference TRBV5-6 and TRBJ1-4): DAGVTQSPTHLIKTRGQQVTLRCSPKSGHDTVSWYQQALGQGPQFIFQYYEEEERQRGNFPDRFSGHQFPNYSSELNVNALLLGDSALYLCASSLGAGTADPTNEKLFFGSGTQLSVL.

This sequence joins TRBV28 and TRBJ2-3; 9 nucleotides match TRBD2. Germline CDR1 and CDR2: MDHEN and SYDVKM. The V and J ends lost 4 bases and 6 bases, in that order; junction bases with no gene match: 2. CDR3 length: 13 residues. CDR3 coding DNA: TGTGCCAGCAGTTGGCGGGGGGGCGATACGCAGTATTTT. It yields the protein CASSWRGGDTQYF.

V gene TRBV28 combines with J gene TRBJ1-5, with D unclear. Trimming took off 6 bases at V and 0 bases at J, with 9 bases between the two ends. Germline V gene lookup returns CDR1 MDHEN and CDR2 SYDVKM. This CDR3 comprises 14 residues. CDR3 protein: CASSKEISNQPQHF. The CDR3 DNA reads TGTGCCAGCAGCAAAGAAATTAGCAATCAGCCCCAGCATTTT.

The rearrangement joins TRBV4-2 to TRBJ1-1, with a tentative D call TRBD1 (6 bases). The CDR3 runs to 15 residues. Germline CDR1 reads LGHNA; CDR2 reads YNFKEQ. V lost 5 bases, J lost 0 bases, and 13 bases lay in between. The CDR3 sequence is CASSEGGAVNTEAFF. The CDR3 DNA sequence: TGTGCCAGCAGCGAGGGGGGGGCGGTGAACACTGAAGCTTTCTTT.

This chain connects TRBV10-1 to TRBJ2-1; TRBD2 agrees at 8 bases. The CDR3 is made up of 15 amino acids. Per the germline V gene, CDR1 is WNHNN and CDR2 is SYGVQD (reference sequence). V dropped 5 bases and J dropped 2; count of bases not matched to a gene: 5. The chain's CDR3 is CASSPRAGAYNEQFF. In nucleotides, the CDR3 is TGCGCCAGCAGTCCCCGAGCGGGGGCCTACAATGAGCAGTTCTTC.

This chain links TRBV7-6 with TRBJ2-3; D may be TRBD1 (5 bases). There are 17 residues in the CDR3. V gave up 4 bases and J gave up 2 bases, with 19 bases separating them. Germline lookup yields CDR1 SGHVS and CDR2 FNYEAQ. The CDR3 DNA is TGTGCCAGCAGCTCGGCCCTTTCTAGGGGAAACACAGATACGCAGTATTTT. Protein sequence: CASSSALSRGNTDTQYF. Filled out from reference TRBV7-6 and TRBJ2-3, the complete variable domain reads GAGVSQSPRYKVTKRGQDVALRCDPISGHVSLYWYRQALGQGPEFLTYFNYEAQQDKSGLPNDRFSAERPEGSISTLTIQRTEQRDSAMYRCASSSALSRGNTDTQYFGPGTRLTVL.

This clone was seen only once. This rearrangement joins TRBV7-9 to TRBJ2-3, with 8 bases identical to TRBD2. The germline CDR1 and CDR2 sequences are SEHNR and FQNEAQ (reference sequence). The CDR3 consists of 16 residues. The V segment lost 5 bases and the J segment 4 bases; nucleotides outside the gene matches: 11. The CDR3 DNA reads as TGTGCCAGCAGCCCGGGGGGGCCCGGGCTGGCAGATACGCAGTATTTT. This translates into CASSPGGPGLADTQYF.

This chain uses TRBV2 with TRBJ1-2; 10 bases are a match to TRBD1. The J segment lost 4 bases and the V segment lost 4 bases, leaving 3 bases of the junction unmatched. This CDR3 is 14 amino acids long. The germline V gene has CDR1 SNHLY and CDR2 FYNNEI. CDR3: CASSAGQGGYGYTF. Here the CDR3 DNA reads TGTGCCAGCAGTGCCGGACAGGGGGGCTATGGCTACACCTTC.

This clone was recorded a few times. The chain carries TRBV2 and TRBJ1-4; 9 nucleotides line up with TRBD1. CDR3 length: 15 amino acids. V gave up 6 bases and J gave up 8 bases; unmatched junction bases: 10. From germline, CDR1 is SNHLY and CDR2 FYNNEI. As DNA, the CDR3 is TGTGCCAGCAGGCCGACCTCGGGACAGGGAGAAAAACTGTTTTTT. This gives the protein CASRPTSGQGEKLFF. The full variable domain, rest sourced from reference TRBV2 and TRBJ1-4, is EPEVTQTPSHQVTQMGQEVILRCVPISNHLYFYWYRQILGQKVEFLVSFYNNEISEKSEIFDDQFSVERPDGSNFTLKIRSTKLEDSAMYFCASRPTSGQGEKLFFGSGTQLSVL.

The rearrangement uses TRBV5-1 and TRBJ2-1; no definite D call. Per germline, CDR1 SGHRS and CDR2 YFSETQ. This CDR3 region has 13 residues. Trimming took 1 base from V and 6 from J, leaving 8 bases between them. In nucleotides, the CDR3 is TGCGCCAGCAGCTTGCCACGGTCCAATGAGCAGTTCTTC. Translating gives CASSLPRSNEQFF.

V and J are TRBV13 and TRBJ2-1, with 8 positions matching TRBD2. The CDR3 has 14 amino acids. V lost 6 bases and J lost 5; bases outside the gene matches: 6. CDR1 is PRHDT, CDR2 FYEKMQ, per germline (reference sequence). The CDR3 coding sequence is TGTGCCAGCAGTCGCGGGGGGCAAAACAATGAGCAGTTCTTC. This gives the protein CASSRGGQNNEQFF.

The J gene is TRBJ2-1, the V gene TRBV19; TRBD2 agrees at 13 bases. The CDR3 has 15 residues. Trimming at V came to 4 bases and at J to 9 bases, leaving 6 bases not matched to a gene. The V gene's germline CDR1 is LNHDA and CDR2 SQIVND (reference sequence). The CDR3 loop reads CASSKGLAGVFEQFF. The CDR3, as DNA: TGTGCCAGTAGTAAAGGACTAGCGGGAGTTTTTGAGCAGTTCTTC. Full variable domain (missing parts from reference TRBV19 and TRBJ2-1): DGGITQSPKYLFRKEGQNVTLSCEQNLNHDAMYWYRQDPGQGLRLIYYSQIVNDFQKGDIAEGYSVSREKKESFPLTVTSAQKNPTAFYLCASSKGLAGVFEQFFGPGTRLTVL.

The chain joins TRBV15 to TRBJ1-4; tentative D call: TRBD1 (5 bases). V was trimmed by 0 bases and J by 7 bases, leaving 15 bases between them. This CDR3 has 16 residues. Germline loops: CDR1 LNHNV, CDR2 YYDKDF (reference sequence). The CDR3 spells CATSRDPGNQGEKLFF. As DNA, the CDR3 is TGTGCCACCAGCAGAGACCCAGGGAATCAGGGTGAAAAACTGTTTTTT.

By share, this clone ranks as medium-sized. The CDR3 protein is CASSPPGQGVNYGYTF. DNA for the CDR3: TGTGCCAGCAGCCCCCCGGGACAGGGGGTTAACTATGGCTACACCTTC. V and J are TRBV9 and TRBJ1-2, with 11 bases lining up with TRBD1. V gave up 4 bases and J gave up 1 base; unmatched junction bases: 6. This CDR3 comprises 16 residues. CDR1 is SGDLS, CDR2 YYNGEE, per germline. Variable domain in full (rest from reference TRBV9 and TRBJ1-2): DSGVTQTPKHLITATGQRVTLRCSPRSGDLSVYWYQQSLDQGLQFLIQYYNGEERAKGNILERFSAQQFPDLHSELNLSSLELGDSALYFCASSPPGQGVNYGYTFGSGTRLTVV.

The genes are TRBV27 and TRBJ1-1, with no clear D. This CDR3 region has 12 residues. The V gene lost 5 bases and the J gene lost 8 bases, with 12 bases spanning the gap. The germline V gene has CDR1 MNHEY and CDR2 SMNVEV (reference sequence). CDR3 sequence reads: CASSPPSREAFF. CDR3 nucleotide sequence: TGTGCCAGCAGTCCCCCAAGCAGGGAAGCTTTCTTT.

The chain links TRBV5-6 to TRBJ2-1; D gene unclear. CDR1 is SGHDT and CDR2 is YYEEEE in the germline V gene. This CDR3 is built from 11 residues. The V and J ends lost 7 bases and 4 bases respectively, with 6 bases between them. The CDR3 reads CASSEYNEQFF. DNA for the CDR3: TGTGCCAGCTCGGAGTACAATGAGCAGTTCTTC. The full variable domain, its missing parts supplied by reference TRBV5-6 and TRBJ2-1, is DAGVTQSPTHLIKTRGQQVTLRCSPKSGHDTVSWYQQALGQGPQFIFQYYEEEERQRGNFPDRFSGHQFPNYSSELNVNALLLGDSALYLCASSEYNEQFFGPGTRLTVL.

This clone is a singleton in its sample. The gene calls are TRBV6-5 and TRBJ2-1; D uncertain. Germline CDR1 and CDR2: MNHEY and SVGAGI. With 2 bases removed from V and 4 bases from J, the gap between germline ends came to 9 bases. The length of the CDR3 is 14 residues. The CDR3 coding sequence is TGTGCCAGCAGTTACGGTCCCGATTACAATGAGCAGTTCTTC. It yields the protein CASSYGPDYNEQFF.

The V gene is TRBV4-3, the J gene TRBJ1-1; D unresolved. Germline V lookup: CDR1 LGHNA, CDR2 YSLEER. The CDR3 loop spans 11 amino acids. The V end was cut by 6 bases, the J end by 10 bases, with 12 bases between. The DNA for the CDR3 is TGCGCCAGCAGATCGGGATGGAGAGCTTTCTTT. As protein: CASRSGWRAFF.

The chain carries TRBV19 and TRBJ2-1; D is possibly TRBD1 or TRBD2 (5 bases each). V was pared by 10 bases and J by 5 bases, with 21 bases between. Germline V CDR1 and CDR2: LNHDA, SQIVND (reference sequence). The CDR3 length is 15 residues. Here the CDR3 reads CATHESPGRDNEQFF. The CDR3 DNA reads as TGTGCCACTCACGAGTCCCCGGGACGGGACAATGAGCAGTTCTTC. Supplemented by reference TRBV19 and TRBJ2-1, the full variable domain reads DGGITQSPKYLFRKEGQNVTLSCEQNLNHDAMYWYRQDPGQGLRLIYYSQIVNDFQKGDIAEGYSVSREKKESFPLTVTSAQKNPTAFYLCATHESPGRDNEQFFGPGTRLTVL.

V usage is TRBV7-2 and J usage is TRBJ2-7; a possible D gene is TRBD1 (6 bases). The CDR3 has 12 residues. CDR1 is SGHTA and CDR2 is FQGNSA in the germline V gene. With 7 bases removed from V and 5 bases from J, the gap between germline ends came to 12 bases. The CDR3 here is CASTGDLHEQYF. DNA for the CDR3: TGTGCCAGCACAGGGGATCTCCACGAGCAGTACTTC.

The CDR3 DNA sequence: TGTGCTAGTGGTTCCTCACTAGCGGGCTCCTACAATGAGCAGTTCTTC. It codes for CASGSSLAGSYNEQFF. J is TRBJ2-1 and V is TRBV12-5, with 9 bases fitting TRBD2. This CDR3 spans 16 amino acids. The ends lost 4 bases at V and 0 bases at J; junction bases unmatched: 4. Germline V lookup: CDR1 LGHNT, CDR2 FRNRAP.

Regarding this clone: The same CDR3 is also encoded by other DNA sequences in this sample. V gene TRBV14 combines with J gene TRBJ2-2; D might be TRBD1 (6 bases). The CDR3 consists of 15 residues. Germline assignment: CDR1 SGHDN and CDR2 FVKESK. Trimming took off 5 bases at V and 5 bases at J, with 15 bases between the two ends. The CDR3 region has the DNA TGTGCCAGCAGCTCACAGGGATTGGGGACCGGGGAGCTGTTTTTT. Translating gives CASSSQGLGTGELFF.